The subject of this entry is one T cell receptor beta chain. The sample is drawn from a study of OX40 agonist ivuxolimab in advanced cancers. CDR3 length equals 14 residues. Clones were sequenced by immunoSEQ multiplex PCR, and TCRdb holds only the in-frame ones, with some missing. The table records roughly 71,000 clones, roughly 81% of them present only once. Sample: CD4+ or CD8+ T cells sorted from blood, taken in a trial of the OX40 agonist ivuxolimab. The source is an adult with an advanced solid tumor such as melanoma, head and neck, liver or kidney cancer. The V and J genes are TRBV21-1 and TRBJ1-1; the table names TRBD1, a call not compared with the DNA. TRBV21-1 is reported as a pseudogene. CDR3 loop: CARKGQPRNTEAFF. The DNA for the CDR3 is TGTGCCAGGAAGGGACAGCCAAGGAACACTGAAGCTTTCTTT.